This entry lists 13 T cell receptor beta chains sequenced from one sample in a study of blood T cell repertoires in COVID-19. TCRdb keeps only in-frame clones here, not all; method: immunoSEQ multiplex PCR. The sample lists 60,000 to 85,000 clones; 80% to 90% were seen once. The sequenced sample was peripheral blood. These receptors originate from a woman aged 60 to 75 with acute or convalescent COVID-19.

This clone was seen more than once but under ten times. The CDR3 here is CASQVAAVNSPLHF. DNA of the CDR3: TGTGCCTCCCAGGTGGCTGCCGTAAATTCACCCCTCCACTTT. The rearrangement uses TRBV11-2 and TRBJ1-6; D remains ambiguous. Germline CDR1 SGHAT, CDR2 FQNNGV. This CDR3 is built from 14 residues. Trimming cost V 11 bases and J 7 bases, with 18 bases left between them.

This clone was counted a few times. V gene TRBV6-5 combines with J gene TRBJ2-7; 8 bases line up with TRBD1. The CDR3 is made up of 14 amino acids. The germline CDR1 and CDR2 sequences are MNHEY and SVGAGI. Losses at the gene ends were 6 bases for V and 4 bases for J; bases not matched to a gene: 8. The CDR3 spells CASRDTGTGYEQYV. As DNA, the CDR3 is TGTGCCAGCAGGGACACCGGGACAGGTTACGAGCAGTACGTC.

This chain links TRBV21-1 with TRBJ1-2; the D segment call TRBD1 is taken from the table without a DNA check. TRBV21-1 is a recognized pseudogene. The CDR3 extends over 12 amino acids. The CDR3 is CASNRSDYGYTF. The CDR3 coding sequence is TGTGCCAGCAACAGGTCCGACTATGGCTACACCTTC.

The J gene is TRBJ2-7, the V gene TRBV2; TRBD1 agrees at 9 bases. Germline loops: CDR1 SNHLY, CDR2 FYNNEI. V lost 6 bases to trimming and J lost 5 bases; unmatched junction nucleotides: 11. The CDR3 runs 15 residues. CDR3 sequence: CASRFAGTGIHEQYF. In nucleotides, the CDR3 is TGTGCCAGCAGATTCGCCGGGACAGGGATACACGAGCAGTACTTC.

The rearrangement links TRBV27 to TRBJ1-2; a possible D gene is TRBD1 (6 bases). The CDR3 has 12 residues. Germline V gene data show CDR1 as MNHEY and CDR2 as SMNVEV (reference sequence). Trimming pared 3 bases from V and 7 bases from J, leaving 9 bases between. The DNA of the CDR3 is TGTGCCAGCAGTTTGGGAGGGGGTGGCTACACCTTC. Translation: CASSLGGGGYTF.

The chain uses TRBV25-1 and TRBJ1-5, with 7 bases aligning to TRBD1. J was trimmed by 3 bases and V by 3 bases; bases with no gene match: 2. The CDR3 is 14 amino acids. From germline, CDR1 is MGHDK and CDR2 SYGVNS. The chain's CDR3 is CASSDRGTNQPQHF. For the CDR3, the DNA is TGTGCCAGCAGTGACAGGGGGACCAATCAGCCCCAGCATTTT. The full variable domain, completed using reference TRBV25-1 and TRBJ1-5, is EADIYQTPRYLVIGTGKKITLECSQTMGHDKMYWYQQDPGMELHLIHYSYGVNSTEKGDLSSESTVSRIRTEHFPLTLESARPSHTSQYLCASSDRGTNQPQHFGDGTRLSIL.

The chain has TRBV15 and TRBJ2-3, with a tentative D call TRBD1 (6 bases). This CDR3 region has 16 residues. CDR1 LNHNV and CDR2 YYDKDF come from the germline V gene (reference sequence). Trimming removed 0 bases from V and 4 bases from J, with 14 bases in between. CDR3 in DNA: TGTGCCACCAGCAGAGATAGGGGGATAGGAGCAGATACGCAGTATTTT. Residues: CATSRDRGIGADTQYF.

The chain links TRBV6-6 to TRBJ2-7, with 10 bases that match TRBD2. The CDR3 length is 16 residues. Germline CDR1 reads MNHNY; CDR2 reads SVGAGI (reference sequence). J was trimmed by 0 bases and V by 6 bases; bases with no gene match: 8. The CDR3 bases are TGTGCCAGCAGGGATAGCGGGGGGCCCAGCTCCTACGAGCAGTACTTC. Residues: CASRDSGGPSSYEQYF.

CDR3 protein: CASRPTGGEGYYGYTF. CDR3 in DNA: TGTGCCAGCAGGCCTACAGGGGGCGAGGGCTACTATGGCTACACCTTC. This chain links TRBV2 with TRBJ1-2, with 9 nucleotides matching TRBD1. Germline V gene lookup returns CDR1 SNHLY and CDR2 FYNNEI. Trimming at V came to 6 bases and at J to 3 bases, leaving 11 bases not matched to a gene. The length of the CDR3 is 16 residues.

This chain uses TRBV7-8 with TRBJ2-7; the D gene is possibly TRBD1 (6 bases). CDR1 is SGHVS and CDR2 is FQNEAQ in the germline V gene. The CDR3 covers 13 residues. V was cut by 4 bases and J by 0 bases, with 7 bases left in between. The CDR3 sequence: CASSSGASYEQYF. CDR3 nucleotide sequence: TGTGCCAGCAGCTCAGGGGCCTCCTACGAGCAGTACTTC.

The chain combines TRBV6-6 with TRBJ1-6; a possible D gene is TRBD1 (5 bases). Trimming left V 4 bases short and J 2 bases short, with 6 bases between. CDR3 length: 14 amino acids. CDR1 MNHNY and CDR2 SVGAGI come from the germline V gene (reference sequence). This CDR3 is CASSSDTYNSPLHF. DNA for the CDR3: TGTGCCAGCAGTTCGGACACCTATAATTCACCCCTCCACTTT.

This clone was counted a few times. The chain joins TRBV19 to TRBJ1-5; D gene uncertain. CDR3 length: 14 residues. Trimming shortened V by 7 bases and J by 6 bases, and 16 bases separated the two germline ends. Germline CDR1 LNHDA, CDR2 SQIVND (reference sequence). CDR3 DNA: TGTGCCAGTACTCTGGGCGTCAGTGGTCAGCCCCAGCATTTT. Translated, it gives CASTLGVSGQPQHF.

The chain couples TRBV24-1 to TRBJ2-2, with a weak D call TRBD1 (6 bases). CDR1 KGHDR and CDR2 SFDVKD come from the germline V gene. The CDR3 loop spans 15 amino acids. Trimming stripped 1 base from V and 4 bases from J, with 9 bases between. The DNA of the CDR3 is TGTGCCACCAGTGATTTACAGGGTTTCACCGGGGAGCTGTTTTTT. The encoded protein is CATSDLQGFTGELFF.